This T cell receptor beta chain was observed in a study of T cells in Graves' hyperthyroidism and ophthalmopathy. Germline V lookup: CDR1 KGHSH, CDR2 LQKENI. This CDR3 comprises 13 residues. V lost 4 bases, J lost 2 bases, and 8 bases lay in between. RNA transcripts yielded amplified TCR beta CDR3 regions. HTBI primers were employed in a first-round RT-PCR of the TCR CDR3. TCRdb analysed the multiplex PCR reads with MiXCR anew, one entry per CDR3 protein. The sample shows roughly 510,000 distinct CDR3 sequences, 46% of them seen only once. Not enrolled were patients with uncontrolled infection, other autoimmune disease, pregnancy or lactation. The study based diagnoses on clinical symptoms, serum thyroxine and TRAb, thyroid ultrasound and orbital computed tomography. Only a few counts were recorded for this clonotype.

The rearrangement links TRBV18 to TRBJ2-5; no definite D call. This receptor was taken from an adult woman with Graves' disease, either hyperthyroidism or ophthalmopathy (not recorded which). The source material was peripheral blood or thyroid tissue (not recorded which). This chain's CDR3 is CASSRSRQETQYF. CDR3 nucleotides: TGTGCCAGCTCACGATCCAGGCAAGAGACCCAGTACTTC.